The subject of this entry is one T cell receptor (beta chain). Its specificity is not known. This sample is drawn from a study of T cell responses to AZD1222 COVID-19 vaccine. Broader study findings: Most donors were white British and more were female, and clonal diversity was possibly underestimated.

Using immunoSEQ multiplex PCR, the repertoire was profiled, and TCRdb retains in-frame clones only, with some absent. The sample consists of over 150,000 clones, about nine tenths of them appearing once. V was clipped by 6 bases and J by 4 bases; unmatched bases: 5. This CDR3 has 16 residues. CDR1 is MDHEN and CDR2 is SYDVKM in the germline V gene. The sample here was peripheral blood, taken on day 0 of AZD1222 vaccination. The receptor was isolated from an adult in good health. The chain links TRBV28 to TRBJ2-1; 14 bases map to TRBD2. This chain's CDR3 is CASSRTSGGMYNEQFF. The CDR3 DNA follows: TGTGCCAGCAGCCGGACTAGCGGGGGGATGTACAATGAGCAGTTCTTC.